This TCR beta chain appears in the sequencing data of a study of blood T cell repertoires in COVID-19. Study information: COVID-19 samples collected from the United States, Italy and Spain covered acute and convalescent phases. Sample material is recorded as cDNA or gDNA derived from T cells, B-cell-depleted T cells, or PBMCs.

How the authors handled the data: Amplified reference gene primers provided the basis for estimating nucleated cell counts. Sequencing was performed with immunoSEQ multiplex PCR; in TCRdb, only in-frame clones are kept and a portion is missing. Clone size and the V and J calls come from that table; the DNA yielded D and trimming. There are around 200,000 clones in the sample; 75% to 85% occur only once, and around 5.9% lies in the top ten. Followed longitudinally, the Seattle patients had been enrolled during active infection. The TCR was taken from a woman aged 40 to 50 with COVID-19, enrolled during active disease. The sample taken for sequencing was peripheral blood.

The chain's CDR3 is CASSLNPRQGNTIYF. The CDR3 DNA reads as TGTGCCAGCAGCCTGAACCCGAGACAGGGAAACACCATATATTTT. The chain links TRBV7-7 to TRBJ1-3, with D possibly matching TRBD1 (5 bases). Germline assignment: CDR1 SSHAT and CDR2 FNYEAQ (reference sequence). V was pared by 5 bases and J by 4 bases, with 15 bases between. The CDR3 spans 15 residues.